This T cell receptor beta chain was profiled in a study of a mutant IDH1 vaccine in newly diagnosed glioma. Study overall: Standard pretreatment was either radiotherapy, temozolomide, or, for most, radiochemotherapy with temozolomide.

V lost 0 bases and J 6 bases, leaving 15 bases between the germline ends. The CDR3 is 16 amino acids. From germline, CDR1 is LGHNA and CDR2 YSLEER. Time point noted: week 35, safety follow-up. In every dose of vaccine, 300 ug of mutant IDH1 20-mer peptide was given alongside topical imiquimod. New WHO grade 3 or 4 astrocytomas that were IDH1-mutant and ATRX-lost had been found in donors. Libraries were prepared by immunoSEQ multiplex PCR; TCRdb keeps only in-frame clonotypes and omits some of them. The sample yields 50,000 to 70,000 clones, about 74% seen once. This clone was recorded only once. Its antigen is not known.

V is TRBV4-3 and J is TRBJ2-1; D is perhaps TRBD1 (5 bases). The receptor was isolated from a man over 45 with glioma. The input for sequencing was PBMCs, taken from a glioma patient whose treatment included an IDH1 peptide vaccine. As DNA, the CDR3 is TGCGCCAGCAGCCAAGATTCCTCGACAGAAATCAATGAGCAGTTCTTC. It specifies CASSQDSSTEINEQFF.